This TCR beta chain is from a study of blood T cell repertoires in COVID-19. Background on the study: Samples representing acute and convalescent COVID-19 were sourced from the United States, Italy and Spain. PBMCs, B-cell-depleted T cells, or T cells provided the cDNA or gDNA that made up the material.

This CDR3 has 15 residues. CDR1 and CDR2 from the germline V gene are SEHNR and FQNEAQ (reference sequence). After removal of 5 bases from V and 2 bases from J, the junction contained 7 bases not matched to a gene. Original handling: Estimates of nucleated cell counts were drawn from the amplification of reference gene primers. Measured with immunoSEQ multiplex PCR; TCRdb has only the in-frame clones, and not every one. The V and J calls and clone size are taken from that table; D and trimming were inferred from the DNA. This sample has approximately 190,000 clones, with around four fifths found just once.

The clonotype originates from a man under 40 with active or convalescent COVID-19. The rearrangement uses TRBV7-9 and TRBJ2-7; 9 bases line up with TRBD1. The material sequenced was peripheral blood. The CDR3 DNA follows: TGTGCCAGCAGCCCCCAGGGACAGGGAACCTACGAGCAGTACTTC. Translation gives CASSPQGQGTYEQYF. The full variable domain, completed using reference TRBV7-9 and TRBJ2-7, is DTGVSQNPRHKITKRGQNVTFRCDPISEHNRLYWYRQTLGQGPEFLTYFQNEAQLEKSRLLSDRFSAERPKGSFSTLEIQRTEQGDSAMYLCASSPQGQGTYEQYFGPGTRLTVT.